The clone carrying this TCR beta chain occurred once. Its cognate antigen is unknown. This CDR3 has 13 residues. Trimming pared 2 bases from V and 7 bases from J, leaving 13 bases between. Germline assignment: CDR1 SGHTS and CDR2 YDEGEE. The protocol was immunoSEQ multiplex PCR, while the TCRdb copy is restricted to in-frame clones and leaves out a portion. The data hold 2 million to 3 million clones, with roughly nine tenths observed a single time. This sample is part of a study of shared clonotypes between healthy human individuals. Study outcomes and limitations: The sole specimen, blood, was sampled, and tissue repertoires likely differ.

The clonotype comes from a man aged 18-30 years in good health. The chain combines TRBV5-8 with TRBJ2-7; either TRBD1 or TRBD2 may supply D (6 bases each). The specimen sequenced was naive CD4+ T cells sorted from blood. This sample's subset: CD45RA+ positively selected. The CDR3 bases are TGTGCCAGCAGCTTAGGGGGGACGAAAGAGCAGTACTTC. Amino acid sequence: CASSLGGTKEQYF.